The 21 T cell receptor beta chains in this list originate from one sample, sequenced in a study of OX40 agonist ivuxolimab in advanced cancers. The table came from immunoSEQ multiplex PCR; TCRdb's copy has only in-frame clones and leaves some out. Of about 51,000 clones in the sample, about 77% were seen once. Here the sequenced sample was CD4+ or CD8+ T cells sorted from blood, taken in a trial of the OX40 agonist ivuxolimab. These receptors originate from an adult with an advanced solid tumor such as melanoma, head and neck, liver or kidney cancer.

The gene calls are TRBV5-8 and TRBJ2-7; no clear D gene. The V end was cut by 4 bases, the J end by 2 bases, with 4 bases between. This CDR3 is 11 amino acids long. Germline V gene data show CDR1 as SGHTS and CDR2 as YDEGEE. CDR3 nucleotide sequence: TGTGCCAGCAGCGGAACCTACGAGCAGTACTTC. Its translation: CASSGTYEQYF.

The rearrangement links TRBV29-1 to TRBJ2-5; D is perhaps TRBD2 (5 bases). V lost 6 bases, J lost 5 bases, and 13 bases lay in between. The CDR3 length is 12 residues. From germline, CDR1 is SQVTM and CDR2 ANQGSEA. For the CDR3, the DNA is TGCAGCGTCACCCCGGAGGTGGAGACCCAGTACTTC. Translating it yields CSVTPEVETQYF.

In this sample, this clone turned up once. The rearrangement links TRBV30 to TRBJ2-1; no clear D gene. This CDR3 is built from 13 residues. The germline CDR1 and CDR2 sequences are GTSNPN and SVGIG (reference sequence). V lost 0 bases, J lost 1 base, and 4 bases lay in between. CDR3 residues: CAWSVGSYNEQFF. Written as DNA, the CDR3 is TGTGCCTGGAGTGTCGGATCCTACAATGAGCAGTTCTTC.

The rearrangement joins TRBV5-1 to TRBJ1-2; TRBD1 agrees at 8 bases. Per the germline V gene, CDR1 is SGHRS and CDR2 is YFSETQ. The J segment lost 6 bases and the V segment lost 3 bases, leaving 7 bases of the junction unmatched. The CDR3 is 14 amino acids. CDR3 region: CASSWGTTGDGYTF. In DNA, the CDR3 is TGCGCCAGCAGCTGGGGAACGACAGGGGATGGCTACACCTTC.

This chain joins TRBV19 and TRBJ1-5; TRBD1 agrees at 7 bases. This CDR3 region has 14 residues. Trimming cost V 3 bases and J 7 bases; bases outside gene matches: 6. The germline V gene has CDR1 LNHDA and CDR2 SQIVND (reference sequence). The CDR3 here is CASSMEGGRQPQHF. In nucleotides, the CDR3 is TGTGCCAGTAGTATGGAAGGGGGCCGACAGCCCCAGCATTTT. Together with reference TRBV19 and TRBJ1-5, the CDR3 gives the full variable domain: DGGITQSPKYLFRKEGQNVTLSCEQNLNHDAMYWYRQDPGQGLRLIYYSQIVNDFQKGDIAEGYSVSREKKESFPLTVTSAQKNPTAFYLCASSMEGGRQPQHFGDGTRLSIL.

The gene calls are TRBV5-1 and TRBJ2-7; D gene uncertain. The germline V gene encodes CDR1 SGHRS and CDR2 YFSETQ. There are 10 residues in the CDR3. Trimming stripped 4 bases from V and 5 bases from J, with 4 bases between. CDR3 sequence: CASSPDEQYF. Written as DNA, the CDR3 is TGCGCCAGCAGCCCAGACGAGCAGTACTTC.

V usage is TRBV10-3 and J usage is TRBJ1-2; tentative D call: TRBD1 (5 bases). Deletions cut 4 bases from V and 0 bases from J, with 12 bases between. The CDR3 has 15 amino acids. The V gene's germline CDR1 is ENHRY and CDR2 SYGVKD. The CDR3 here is CAISAGDRSNYGYTF. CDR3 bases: TGTGCCATCAGTGCGGGGGACCGTTCTAACTATGGCTACACCTTC.

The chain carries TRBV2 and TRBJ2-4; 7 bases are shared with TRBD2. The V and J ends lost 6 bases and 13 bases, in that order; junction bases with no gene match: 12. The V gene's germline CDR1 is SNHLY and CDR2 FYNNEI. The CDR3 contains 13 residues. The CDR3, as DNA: TGTGCCAGCAGCCAAGACGGAACGGGAGGACAGTACTTC. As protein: CASSQDGTGGQYF.

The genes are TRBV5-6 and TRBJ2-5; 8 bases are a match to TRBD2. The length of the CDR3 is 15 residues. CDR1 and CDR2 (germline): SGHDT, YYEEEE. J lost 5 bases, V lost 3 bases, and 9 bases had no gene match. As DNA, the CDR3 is TGTGCCAGCAGCTCCACTAGCGGAGGGGGGGAGACCCAGTACTTC. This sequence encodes CASSSTSGGGETQYF.

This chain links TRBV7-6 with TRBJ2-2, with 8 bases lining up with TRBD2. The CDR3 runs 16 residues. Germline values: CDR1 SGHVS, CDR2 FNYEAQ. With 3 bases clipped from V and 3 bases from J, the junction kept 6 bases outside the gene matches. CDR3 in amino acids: CASSLEAGVHTGELFF. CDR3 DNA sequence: TGTGCCAGCAGCTTGGAAGCGGGAGTACACACCGGGGAGCTGTTTTTT. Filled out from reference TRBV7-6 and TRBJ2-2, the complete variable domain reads GAGVSQSPRYKVTKRGQDVALRCDPISGHVSLYWYRQALGQGPEFLTYFNYEAQQDKSGLPNDRFSAERPEGSISTLTIQRTEQRDSAMYRCASSLEAGVHTGELFFGEGSRLTVL.

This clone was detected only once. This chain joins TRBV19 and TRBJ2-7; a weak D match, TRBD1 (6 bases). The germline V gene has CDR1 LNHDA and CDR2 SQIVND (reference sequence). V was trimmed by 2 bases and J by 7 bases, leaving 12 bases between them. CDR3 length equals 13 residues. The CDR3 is CASSITQGLEQYF. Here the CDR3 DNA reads TGTGCCAGTAGTATAACCCAGGGGTTGGAGCAGTACTTC.

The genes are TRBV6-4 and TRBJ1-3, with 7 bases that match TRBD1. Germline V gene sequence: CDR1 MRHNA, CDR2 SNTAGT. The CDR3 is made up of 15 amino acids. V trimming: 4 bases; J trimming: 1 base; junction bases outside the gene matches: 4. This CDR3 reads CASSAKTGSGNTIYF. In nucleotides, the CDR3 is TGTGCCAGCAGTGCCAAGACAGGGTCTGGAAACACCATATATTTT.

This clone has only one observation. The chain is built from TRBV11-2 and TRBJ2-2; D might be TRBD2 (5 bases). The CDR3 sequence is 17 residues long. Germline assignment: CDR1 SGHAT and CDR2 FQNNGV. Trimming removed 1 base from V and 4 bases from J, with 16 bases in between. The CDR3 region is CASSLVGGSWITGELFF. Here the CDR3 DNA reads TGTGCCAGCAGCTTAGTAGGAGGAAGTTGGATCACCGGGGAGCTGTTTTTT.

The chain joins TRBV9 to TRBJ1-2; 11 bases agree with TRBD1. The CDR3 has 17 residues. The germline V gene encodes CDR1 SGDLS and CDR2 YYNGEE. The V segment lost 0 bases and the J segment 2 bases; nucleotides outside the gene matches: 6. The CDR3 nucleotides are TGTGCCAGCAGCGTAGATCCCGGGACAGGGGGGAACTATGGCTACACCTTC. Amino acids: CASSVDPGTGGNYGYTF.

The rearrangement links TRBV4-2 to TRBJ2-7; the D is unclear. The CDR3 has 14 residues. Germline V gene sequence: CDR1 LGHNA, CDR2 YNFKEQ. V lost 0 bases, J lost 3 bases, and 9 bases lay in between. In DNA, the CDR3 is TGTGCCAGCAGCCAAGAAGCCCGACGCTACGAGCAGTACTTC. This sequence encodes CASSQEARRYEQYF.

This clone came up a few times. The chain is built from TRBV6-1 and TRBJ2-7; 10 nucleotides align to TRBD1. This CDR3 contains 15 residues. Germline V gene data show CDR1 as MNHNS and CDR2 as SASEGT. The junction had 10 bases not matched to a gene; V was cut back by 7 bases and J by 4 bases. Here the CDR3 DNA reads TGTGCCAGCACTCCCTGGGGGGACAGGGGTTACGAGCAGTACTTC. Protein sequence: CASTPWGDRGYEQYF.

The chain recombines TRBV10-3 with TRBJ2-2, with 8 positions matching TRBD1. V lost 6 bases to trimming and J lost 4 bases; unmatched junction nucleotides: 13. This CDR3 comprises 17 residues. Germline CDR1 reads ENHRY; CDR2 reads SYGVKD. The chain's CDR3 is CAISPLGRDRSTGELFF. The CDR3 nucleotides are TGTGCCATCAGCCCGTTGGGACGGGACAGGTCCACCGGGGAGCTGTTTTTT.

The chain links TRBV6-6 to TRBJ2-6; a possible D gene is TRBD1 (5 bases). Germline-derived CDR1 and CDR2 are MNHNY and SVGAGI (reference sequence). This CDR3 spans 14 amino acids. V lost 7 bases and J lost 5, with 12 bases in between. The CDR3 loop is CASIKEDRANVLTF. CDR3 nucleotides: TGTGCCAGCATCAAAGAGGACAGGGCCAACGTCCTGACTTTC.

CDR3 sequence reads: CASSLEYQVLNEQFF. The CDR3 DNA reads as TGTGCCAGCAGCTTGGAGTACCAAGTTCTCAATGAGCAGTTCTTC. The chain has TRBV5-4 and TRBJ2-1; D is unresolved. Deletions cut 0 bases from V and 6 bases from J, with 13 bases between. The CDR3 has 15 residues. The germline gives CDR1 SGHNT, CDR2 YYREEE (reference sequence).

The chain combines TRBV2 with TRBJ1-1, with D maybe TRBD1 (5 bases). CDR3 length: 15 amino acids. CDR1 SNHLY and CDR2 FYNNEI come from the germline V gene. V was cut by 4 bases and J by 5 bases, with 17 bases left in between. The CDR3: CASSVKTAGRTEAFF. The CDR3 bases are TGTGCCAGCAGTGTTAAGACAGCCGGAAGGACTGAAGCTTTCTTT.

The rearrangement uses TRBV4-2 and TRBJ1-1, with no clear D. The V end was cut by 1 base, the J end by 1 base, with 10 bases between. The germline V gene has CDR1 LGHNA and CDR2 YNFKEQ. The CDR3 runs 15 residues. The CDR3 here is CASSQVRAGNTEAFF. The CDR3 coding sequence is TGTGCCAGCAGCCAAGTCCGCGCAGGGAACACTGAAGCTTTCTTT.